One sample yielded the 11 T cell receptor beta chains listed below, sequenced in a study of response to subunit inactivated influenza vaccine. MiXCR was run by TCRdb on the RT-PCR reads, yielding one entry per CDR3 protein. The repertoire holds about 500,000 distinct CDR3 sequences, with more than 15% as singletons. Sequencing used CD4+ T cells sorted from PBMCs, obtained 23 to 25 months after vaccination. Receptors originate from a man between 50 and 75 years old who received an inactivated influenza vaccine.

This clonotype was seen many times. This chain links TRBV29-1 with TRBJ1-5; 7 bases agree with TRBD1. Germline lookup yields CDR1 SQVTM and CDR2 ANQGSEA. This CDR3 has 14 residues. The V and J ends lost 6 bases and 2 bases, in that order; junction bases with no gene match: 7. For the CDR3, the DNA is TGCAGCGTAATAACAGGGACAGGCAATCAGCCCCAGCATTTT. This sequence encodes CSVITGTGNQPQHF.

There are a few counts of this clonotype. This chain joins TRBV6-5 and TRBJ1-1, with D possibly matching TRBD1 (5 bases). CDR3 length: 15 residues. V was clipped by 0 bases and J by 3 bases, with 11 bases between them. The germline V gene has CDR1 MNHEY and CDR2 SVGAGI. The CDR3 sequence is CASSYSAGGDTEAFF. The CDR3 nucleotides read TGTGCCAGCAGTTACTCGGCGGGAGGGGACACTGAAGCTTTCTTT.

This clonotype was seen at least ten times. The chain joins TRBV5-6 to TRBJ2-1; TRBD2 matches at 11 bases. V lost 4 bases to trimming and J lost 2 bases; unmatched junction nucleotides: 2. The CDR3 covers 15 residues. Germline V gene lookup returns CDR1 SGHDT and CDR2 YYEEEE. CDR3 sequence reads: CASSVAGGPYNEQFF. The CDR3 nucleotides are TGTGCCAGCAGCGTAGCGGGGGGGCCCTACAATGAGCAGTTCTTC. The variable domain in full, completed from reference TRBV5-6 and TRBJ2-1, reads DAGVTQSPTHLIKTRGQQVTLRCSPKSGHDTVSWYQQALGQGPQFIFQYYEEEERQRGNFPDRFSGHQFPNYSSELNVNALLLGDSALYLCASSVAGGPYNEQFFGPGTRLTVL.

This sequence joins TRBV5-1 and TRBJ1-1; D is unresolved. V dropped 0 bases and J dropped 0 bases, with 6 bases sitting between them. This CDR3 has 14 amino acids. CDR1 and CDR2 from the germline V gene are SGHRS and YFSETQ. This CDR3 reads CASSLEVMNTEAFF. CDR3 DNA sequence: TGCGCCAGCAGCTTGGAAGTAATGAACACTGAAGCTTTCTTT.

This clonotype was observed many times. This sequence joins TRBV7-9 and TRBJ2-5, with 9 bases fitting TRBD2. V gave up 3 bases and J gave up 5 bases; unmatched junction bases: 10. Looked up from germline, CDR1 is SEHNR and CDR2 is FQNEAQ (reference sequence). The CDR3 is 16 amino acids. CDR3 DNA: TGTGCCAGCAGCTTGTCTAGCGGGACCCAAGGGGAGACCCAGTACTTC. As protein: CASSLSSGTQGETQYF. Full variable domain (rest looked up from reference TRBV7-9 and TRBJ2-5): DTGVSQNPRHKITKRGQNVTFRCDPISEHNRLYWYRQTLGQGPEFLTYFQNEAQLEKSRLLSDRFSAERPKGSFSTLEIQRTEQGDSAMYLCASSLSSGTQGETQYFGPGTRLLVL.

V usage is TRBV4-2 and J usage is TRBJ2-3; D may be TRBD2 (7 bases). The CDR3 length is 14 residues. The germline V gene has CDR1 LGHNA and CDR2 YNFKEQ. Trimming removed 7 bases from V and 3 bases from J, with 14 bases in between. DNA of the CDR3: TGTGCCAGCAAAGGGGGGGCTACTACAGATACGCAGTATTTT. This translates into CASKGGATTDTQYF.

This clonotype has a handful of counts. The chain uses TRBV7-2 and TRBJ2-7, with 9 bases lining up with TRBD1. The germline V gene encodes CDR1 SGHTA and CDR2 FQGNSA. J gave up 3 bases and V 8 bases, and 8 bases lay outside the gene matches. The CDR3 consists of 14 residues. CDR3 DNA: TGTGCCAGCCGGCCTCGGGACAGGGTCTACGAGCAGTACTTC. Translated, it gives CASRPRDRVYEQYF.

This clonotype was observed a handful of times. This CDR3 reads CSARAGPRGDTQYF. The CDR3 nucleotides read TGCAGTGCTAGAGCAGGCCCGCGGGGAGATACGCAGTATTTT. This chain uses TRBV20-1 with TRBJ2-3; a weak D match, TRBD2 (6 bases). V lost 1 base to trimming and J lost 5 bases, with 13 bases between them. The CDR3 contains 14 residues. Germline loops: CDR1 DFQATT, CDR2 SNEGSKA (reference sequence).

The chain uses TRBV3-1 and TRBJ1-5; D unresolved. This CDR3 is built from 13 residues. Germline-derived CDR1 and CDR2 are LGHDT and YNNKEL (reference sequence). V shed 4 bases and J shed 1 base, with 5 bases lying between them. CDR3: CASSRVSNQPQHF. CDR3 nucleotides: TGTGCCAGCAGCCGGGTGAGCAATCAGCCCCAGCATTTT.

The genes are TRBV20-1 and TRBJ1-1, with D unclear. Germline values: CDR1 DFQATT, CDR2 SNEGSKA (reference sequence). The CDR3 is made up of 17 amino acids. Trimming pared 5 bases from V and 1 base from J, leaving 23 bases between. CDR3 in DNA: TGCAGTGCTCCCAAAGGCAGACTCCCCCTTTCGAACACTGAAGCTTTCTTT. Its translation is CSAPKGRLPLSNTEAFF.

In this sample, this clonotype turned up a few times. The CDR3 DNA is TGTGCCACCCGAAATACACAGGGCACCGGGGAGCTGTTTTTT. As protein: CATRNTQGTGELFF. The chain couples TRBV24-1 to TRBJ2-2; perhaps TRBD1 as D (6 bases). This CDR3 is 14 amino acids long. The germline V gene encodes CDR1 KGHDR and CDR2 SFDVKD. The ends were cut back, 9 bases at V and 4 bases at J, with 14 bases in the middle.